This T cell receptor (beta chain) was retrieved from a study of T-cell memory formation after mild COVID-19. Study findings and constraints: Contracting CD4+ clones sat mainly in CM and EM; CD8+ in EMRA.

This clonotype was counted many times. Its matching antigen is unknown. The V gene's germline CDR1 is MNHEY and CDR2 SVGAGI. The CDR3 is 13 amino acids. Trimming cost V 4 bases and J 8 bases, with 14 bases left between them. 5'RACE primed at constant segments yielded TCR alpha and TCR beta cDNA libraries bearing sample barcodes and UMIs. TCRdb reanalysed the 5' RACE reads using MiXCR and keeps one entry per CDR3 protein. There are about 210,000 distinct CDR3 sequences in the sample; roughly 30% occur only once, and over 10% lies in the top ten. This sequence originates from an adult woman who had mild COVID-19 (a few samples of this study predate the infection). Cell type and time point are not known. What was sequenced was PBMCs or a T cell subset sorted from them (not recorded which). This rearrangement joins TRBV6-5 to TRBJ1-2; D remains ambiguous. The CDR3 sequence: CASSSGPFLGYTF. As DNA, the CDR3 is TGTGCCAGCAGTTCCGGGCCCTTCCTGGGCTACACCTTC.